The 3 T cell receptor beta chains given below trace back to one sample, sequenced in a study of CD8 T cells in Susac syndrome. Reverse transcription of roughly 0.5 to 1 ug RNA was carried out with random hexamers. MiXCR, applied by TCRdb to the immunoSEQ multiplex PCR reads, yields one record per CDR3 protein. This sample has a few hundred thousand distinct CDR3 sequences; about 95% occur once, and the top ten carry 0.095%. Sample: CD4+ T cells from PBMCs. The receptor source for this set is a human donor with multiple sclerosis.

V usage is TRBV12-3 or TRBV12-4 and J usage is TRBJ2-7; D might be TRBD1 (5 bases). Trimming took 3 bases from V and 10 from J, leaving 10 bases between them. This CDR3 is 11 amino acids long. CDR3 residues: CASSFGHPQYF. The CDR3 DNA sequence: TGTGCCAGCAGTTTCGGACACCCCCAGTACTTC.

J is TRBJ1-2 and V is TRBV3-1, with TRBD1 identical over 7 bases. V was pared by 6 bases and J by 4 bases, with 5 bases of the junction left unmatched. The CDR3 runs 13 residues. The germline V gene encodes CDR1 LGHDT and CDR2 YNNKEL (reference sequence). As DNA, the CDR3 is TGTGCCAGCAGACACAGGGGTAGCTATGGCTACACCTTC. It encodes CASRHRGSYGYTF.

The V gene is TRBV24-1, the J gene TRBJ1-6; possible D gene TRBD1, 5 bases. V was cut by 6 bases and J by 5 bases, with 22 bases left in between. The V gene's germline CDR1 is KGHDR and CDR2 SFDVKD. The CDR3 sequence is 18 residues long. The CDR3 DNA reads as TGTGCCACCAGTACCTCGGACACCTACTCACAACATAATTCACCCCTCCACTTT. Protein: CATSTSDTYSQHNSPLHF.